This TCR beta chain was captured by sequencing in a study of blood T cells in healthy people across ages. Points from the study as a whole: Any changes in expanded clonotypes were possibly confounded, as donor CMV status remained unknown. Estimates based on one million T cells were treated as lower bounds. Naive T cell percentage by flow cytometry tracked strongly with beta diversity.

Then a second PCR, running roughly 7 to 11 cycles, was carried out with a sample-barcoded 5' primer and a J-beta primer mix. TCRdb used MiXCR to reprocess the 5' RACE reads, holding one entry per CDR3 protein. The sample shows about 1.6 million distinct CDR3 sequences, about 32% of them seen only once. As for this clonotype: Its antigen is undetermined.

Germline V gene lookup returns CDR1 LGHDT and CDR2 YNNKEL (reference sequence). The CDR3 is made up of 16 amino acids. Input material: blood. The TCR was taken from a young woman in good health. V and J are TRBV3-1 and TRBJ2-7; 12 positions agree with TRBD1. The last part of the DNA fits TRBJ2-5 better; the J call may be wrong. This CDR3 is CASSQEGTGGRETQYF. As DNA, the CDR3 is TGTGCCAGCAGCCAAGAAGGGACAGGGGGCAGGGAGACCCAGTACTTC.